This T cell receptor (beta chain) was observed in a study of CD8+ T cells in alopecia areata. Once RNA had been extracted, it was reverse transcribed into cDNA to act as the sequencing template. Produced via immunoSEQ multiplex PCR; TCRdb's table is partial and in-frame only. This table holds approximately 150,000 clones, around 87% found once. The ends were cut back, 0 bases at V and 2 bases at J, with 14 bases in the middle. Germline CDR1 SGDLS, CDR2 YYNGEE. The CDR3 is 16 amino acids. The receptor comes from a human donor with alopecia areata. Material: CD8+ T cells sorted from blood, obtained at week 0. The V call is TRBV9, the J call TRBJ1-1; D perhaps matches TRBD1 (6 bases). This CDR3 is CASSVAAGVENTEAFF. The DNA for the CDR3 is TGTGCCAGCAGCGTAGCTGCAGGGGTCGAAAACACTGAAGCTTTCTTT.